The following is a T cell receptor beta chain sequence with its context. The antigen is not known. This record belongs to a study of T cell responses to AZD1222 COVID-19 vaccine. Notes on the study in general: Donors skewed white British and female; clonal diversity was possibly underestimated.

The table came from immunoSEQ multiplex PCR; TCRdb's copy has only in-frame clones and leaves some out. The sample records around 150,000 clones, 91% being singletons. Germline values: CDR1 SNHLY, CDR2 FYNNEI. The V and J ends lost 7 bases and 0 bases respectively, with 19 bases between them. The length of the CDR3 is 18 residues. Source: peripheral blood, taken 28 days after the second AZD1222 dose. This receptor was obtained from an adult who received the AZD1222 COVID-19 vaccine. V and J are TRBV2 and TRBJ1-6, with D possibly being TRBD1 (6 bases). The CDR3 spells CASTPEIRGSSYNSPLHF. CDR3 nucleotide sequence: TGTGCCAGCACCCCCGAAATTAGGGGGAGCTCCTATAATTCACCCCTCCACTTT.